Many counts were recorded for the clone carrying this TCR beta chain. The antigen is unknown. The iRepertoire nested amplicon-rescue multiplex PCR amplified TCR alpha and beta CDR3s from RNA. Tissue mRNA or PBMC total RNA, roughly 85-450 ng, went into one-step reverse transcription and amplification. TCRdb independently ran MiXCR on the multiplex PCR reads; one entry per CDR3 protein. In the table there are about 110,000 distinct CDR3 sequences, 25% of which are singletons. The sample originates from a study of glioma-infiltrating T cells. Study outcomes and limitations: Very few CDR3 sequences were shared between tissue and blood. Tissue-blood divergence was below expectation in non-neoplastic patients, above in gliomas.

CDR1 and CDR2 (germline): DFQATT, SNEGSKA (reference sequence). The CDR3 has 14 amino acids. V was clipped by 2 bases and J by 5 bases; unmatched bases: 6. The TCR comes from a human donor with low-grade glioma or glioblastoma, undergoing nonglioma brain surgery, or in good health (not recorded which). Sequences were obtained from glioma tissue, nonneoplastic brain tissue, or PBMCs (not recorded which). The chain uses TRBV20-1 and TRBJ2-1; 7 bases line up with TRBD2. Here the CDR3 reads CSARFGGRNNEQFF. In DNA form, the CDR3 reads TGCAGTGCTAGATTCGGCGGGAGAAACAATGAGCAGTTCTTC.